The clone carrying this T cell receptor beta chain was observed many times. Antigen: not known. The data belong to a study of beta chain features in type 1 diabetes. Whole-study findings and limits: People with Type 1 diabetes carried modestly yet significantly shorter TCRB CDR3s in all four CD4+ subsets.

Every isolated RNA sample was fully reverse transcribed, so sequencing captured expressed TCRB transcripts. This table comes from immunoSEQ multiplex PCR, and its TCRdb copy is limited to in-frame clones, with some not included. This sample has a few hundred thousand clones, with 8.5% to 10% found just once. The CDR3 spans 13 residues. Trimming shortened V by 5 bases and J by 5 bases, and 11 bases separated the two germline ends. The germline V gene has CDR1 SGHVS and CDR2 FQNEAQ. It was via CD45RO/CCR7/CD25/CD127/CD95/CD27 that CD4+ naive, central memory, regulatory and stem cell-like memory cells were sorted.

The V gene is TRBV7-8, the J gene TRBJ2-3; tentatively, D is TRBD1 or TRBD2 (5 bases each). Sequenced material: central memory CD4+ T cells from blood. The TCR originated in a man under 40 with type 1 diabetes. The CDR3 reads CASSPDGGDTQYF. The CDR3 DNA follows: TGTGCCAGCAGCCCGGATGGGGGAGATACGCAGTATTTT.